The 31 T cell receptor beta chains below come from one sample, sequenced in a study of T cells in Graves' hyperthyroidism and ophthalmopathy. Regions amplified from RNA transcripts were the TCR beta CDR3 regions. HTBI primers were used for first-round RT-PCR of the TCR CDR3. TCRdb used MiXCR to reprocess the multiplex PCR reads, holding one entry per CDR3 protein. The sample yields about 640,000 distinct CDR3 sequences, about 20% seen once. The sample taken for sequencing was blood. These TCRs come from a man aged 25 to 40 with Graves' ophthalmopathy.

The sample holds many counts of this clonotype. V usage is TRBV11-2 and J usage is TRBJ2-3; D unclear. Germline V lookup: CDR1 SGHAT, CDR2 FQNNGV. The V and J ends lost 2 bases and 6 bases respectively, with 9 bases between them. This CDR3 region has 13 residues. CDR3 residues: CASSLRPSDTQYF. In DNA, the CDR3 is TGTGCCAGCAGCTTACGGCCCTCCGATACGCAGTATTTT.

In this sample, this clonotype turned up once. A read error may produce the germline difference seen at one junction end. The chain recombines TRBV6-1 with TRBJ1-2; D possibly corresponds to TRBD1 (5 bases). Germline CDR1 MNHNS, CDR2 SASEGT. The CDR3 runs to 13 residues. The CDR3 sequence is CASTIRVDYGHTF. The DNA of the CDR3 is TGTGCCAGCACTATCAGGGTCGACTATGGCCACACCTTC.

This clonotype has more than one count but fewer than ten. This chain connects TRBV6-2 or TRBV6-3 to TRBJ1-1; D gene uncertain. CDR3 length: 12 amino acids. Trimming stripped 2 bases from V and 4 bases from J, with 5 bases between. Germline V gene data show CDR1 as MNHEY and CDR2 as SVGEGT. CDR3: CASSYGRTEAFF. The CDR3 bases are TGTGCCAGCAGTTACGGTCGCACTGAAGCTTTCTTT.

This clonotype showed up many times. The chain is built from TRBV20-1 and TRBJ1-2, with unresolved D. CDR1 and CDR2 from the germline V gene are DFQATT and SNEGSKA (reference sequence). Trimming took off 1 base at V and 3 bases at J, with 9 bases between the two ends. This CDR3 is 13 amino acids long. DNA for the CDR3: TGCAGTGCTAGAGGCCACGGCGACTATGGCTACACCTTC. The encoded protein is CSARGHGDYGYTF.

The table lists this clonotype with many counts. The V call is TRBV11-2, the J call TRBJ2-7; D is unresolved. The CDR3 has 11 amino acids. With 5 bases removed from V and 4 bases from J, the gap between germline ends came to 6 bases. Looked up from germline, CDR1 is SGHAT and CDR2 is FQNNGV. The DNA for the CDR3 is TGTGCCAGCAGCCCCCGATACGAGCAGTACTTC. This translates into CASSPRYEQYF.

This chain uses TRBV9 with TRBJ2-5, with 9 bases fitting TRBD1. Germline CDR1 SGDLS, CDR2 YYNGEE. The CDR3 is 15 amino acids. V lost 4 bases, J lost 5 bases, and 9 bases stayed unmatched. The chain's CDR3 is CASSFRTGVGETQYF. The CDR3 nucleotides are TGTGCCAGCAGCTTCCGGACAGGGGTGGGGGAGACCCAGTACTTC.

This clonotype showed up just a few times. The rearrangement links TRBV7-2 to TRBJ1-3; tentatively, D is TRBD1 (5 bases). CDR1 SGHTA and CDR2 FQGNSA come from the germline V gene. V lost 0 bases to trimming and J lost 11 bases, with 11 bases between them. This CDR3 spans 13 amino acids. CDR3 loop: CASSLALGESIYF. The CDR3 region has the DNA TGTGCCAGCAGCTTAGCGCTGGGGGAGTCCATATATTTT.

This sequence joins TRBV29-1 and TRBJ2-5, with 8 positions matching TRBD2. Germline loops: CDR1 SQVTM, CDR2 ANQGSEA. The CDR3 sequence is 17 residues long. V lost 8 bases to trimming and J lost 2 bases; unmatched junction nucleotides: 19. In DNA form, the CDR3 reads TGCAGCTCCTTCGGGGGAGGTCGGGAGGGCGGACAAGAGACCCAGTACTTC. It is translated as CSSFGGGREGGQETQYF. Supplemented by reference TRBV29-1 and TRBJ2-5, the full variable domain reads SAVISQKPSRDICQRGTSLTIQCQVDSQVTMMFWYRQQPGQSLTLIATANQGSEATYESGFVIDKFPISRPNLTFSTLTVSNMSPEDSSIYLCSSFGGGREGGQETQYFGPGTRLLVL.

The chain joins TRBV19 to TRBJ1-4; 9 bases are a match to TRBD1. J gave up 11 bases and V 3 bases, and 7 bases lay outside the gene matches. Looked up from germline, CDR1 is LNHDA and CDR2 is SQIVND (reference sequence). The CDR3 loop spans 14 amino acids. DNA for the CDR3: TGTGCCAGTAGTATTGGACAGGGGACTCGCAAACTGTTTTTT. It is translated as CASSIGQGTRKLFF.

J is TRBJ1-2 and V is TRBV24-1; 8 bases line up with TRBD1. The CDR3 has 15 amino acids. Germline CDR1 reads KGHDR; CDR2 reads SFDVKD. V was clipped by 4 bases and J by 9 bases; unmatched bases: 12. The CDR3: CATSDQDREVLRYTF. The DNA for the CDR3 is TGTGCCACCAGTGACCAGGACAGGGAGGTCCTTCGCTACACCTTC.

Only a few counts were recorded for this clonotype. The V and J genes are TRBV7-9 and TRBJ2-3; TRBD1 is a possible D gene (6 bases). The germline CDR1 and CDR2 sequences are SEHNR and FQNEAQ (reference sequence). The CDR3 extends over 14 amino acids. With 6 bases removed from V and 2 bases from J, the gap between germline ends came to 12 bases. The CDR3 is CASSSNRATDTQYF. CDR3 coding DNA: TGTGCCAGCAGTTCCAACAGGGCCACAGATACGCAGTATTTT. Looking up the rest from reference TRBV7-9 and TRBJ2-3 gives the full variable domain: DTGVSQNPRHKITKRGQNVTFRCDPISEHNRLYWYRQTLGQGPEFLTYFQNEAQLEKSRLLSDRFSAERPKGSFSTLEIQRTEQGDSAMYLCASSSNRATDTQYFGPGTRLTVL.

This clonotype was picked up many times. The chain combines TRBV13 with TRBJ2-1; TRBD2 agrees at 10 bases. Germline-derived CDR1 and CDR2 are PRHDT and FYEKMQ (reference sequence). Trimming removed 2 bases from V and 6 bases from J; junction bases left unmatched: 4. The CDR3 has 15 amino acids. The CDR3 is CASSLRSGRANEQFF. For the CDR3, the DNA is TGTGCCAGCAGCTTAAGGAGCGGGAGGGCCAATGAGCAGTTCTTC. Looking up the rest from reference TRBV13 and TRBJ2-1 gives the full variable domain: AAGVIQSPRHLIKEKRETATLKCYPIPRHDTVYWYQQGPGQDPQFLISFYEKMQSDKGSIPDRFSAQQFSDYHSELNMSSLELGDSALYFCASSLRSGRANEQFFGPGTRLTVL.

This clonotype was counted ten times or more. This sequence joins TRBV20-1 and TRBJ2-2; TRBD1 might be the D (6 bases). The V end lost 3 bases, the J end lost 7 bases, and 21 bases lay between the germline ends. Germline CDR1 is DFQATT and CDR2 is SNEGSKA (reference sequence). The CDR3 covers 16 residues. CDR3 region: CSASVTGLSGIGELFF. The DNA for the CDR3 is TGCAGTGCTAGCGTAACAGGGTTGAGTGGGATCGGGGAGCTGTTTTTT.

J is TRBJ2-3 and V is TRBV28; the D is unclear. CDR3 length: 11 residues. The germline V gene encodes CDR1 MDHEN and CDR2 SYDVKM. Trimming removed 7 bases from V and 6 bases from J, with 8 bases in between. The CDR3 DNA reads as TGTGCCAGCATCCCCGGGGATACGCAGTATTTT. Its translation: CASIPGDTQYF.

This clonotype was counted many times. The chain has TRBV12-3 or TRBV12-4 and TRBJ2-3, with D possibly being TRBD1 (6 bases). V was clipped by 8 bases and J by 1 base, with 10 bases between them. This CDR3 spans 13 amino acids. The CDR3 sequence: CASAGTRTDTQYF. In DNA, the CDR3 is TGTGCCAGCGCCGGGACACGCACAGATACGCAGTATTTT.

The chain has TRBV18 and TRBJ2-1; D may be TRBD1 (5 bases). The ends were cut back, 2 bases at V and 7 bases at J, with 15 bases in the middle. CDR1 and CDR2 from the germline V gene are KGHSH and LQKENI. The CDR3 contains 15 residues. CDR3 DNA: TGTGCCAGCTCACCAACGCAGGGAATAAGTAATGAGCAGTTCTTC. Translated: CASSPTQGISNEQFF.

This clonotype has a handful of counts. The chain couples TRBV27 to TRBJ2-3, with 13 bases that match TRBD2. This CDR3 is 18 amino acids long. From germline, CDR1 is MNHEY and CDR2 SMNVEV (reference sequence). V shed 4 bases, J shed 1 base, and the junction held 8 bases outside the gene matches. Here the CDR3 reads CASSSGLAGAQGTDTQYF. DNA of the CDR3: TGTGCCAGCAGTTCCGGACTAGCGGGAGCCCAGGGCACAGATACGCAGTATTTT.

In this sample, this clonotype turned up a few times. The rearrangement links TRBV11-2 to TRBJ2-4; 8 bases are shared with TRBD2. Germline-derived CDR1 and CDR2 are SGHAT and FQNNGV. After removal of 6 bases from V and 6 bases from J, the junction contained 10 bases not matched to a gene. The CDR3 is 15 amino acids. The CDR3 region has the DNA TGTGCCAGCAGACAAAGTGACGGGGGGGGAAACATTCAGTACTTC. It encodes CASRQSDGGGNIQYF.

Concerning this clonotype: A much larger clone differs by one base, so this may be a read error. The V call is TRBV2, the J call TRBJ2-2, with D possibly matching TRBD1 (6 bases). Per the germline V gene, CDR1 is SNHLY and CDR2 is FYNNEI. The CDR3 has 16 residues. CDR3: CASSEGHRVATGEPFF. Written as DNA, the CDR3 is TGTGCCAGCAGTGAGGGGCACAGGGTAGCCACCGGGGAGCCGTTTTTT.

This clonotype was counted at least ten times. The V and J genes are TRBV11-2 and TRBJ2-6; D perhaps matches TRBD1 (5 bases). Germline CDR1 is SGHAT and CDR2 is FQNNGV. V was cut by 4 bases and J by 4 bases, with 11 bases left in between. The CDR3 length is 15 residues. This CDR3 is CASSYGQTGANVLTF. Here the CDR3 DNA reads TGTGCCAGCAGCTACGGACAAACCGGGGCCAACGTCCTGACTTTC.

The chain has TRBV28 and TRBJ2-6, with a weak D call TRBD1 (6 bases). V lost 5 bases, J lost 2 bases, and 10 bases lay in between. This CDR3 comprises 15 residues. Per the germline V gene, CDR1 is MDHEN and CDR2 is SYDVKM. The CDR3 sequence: CASSGNRAGANVLTF. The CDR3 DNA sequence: TGTGCCAGCAGTGGAAACAGGGCTGGGGCCAACGTCCTGACTTTC.

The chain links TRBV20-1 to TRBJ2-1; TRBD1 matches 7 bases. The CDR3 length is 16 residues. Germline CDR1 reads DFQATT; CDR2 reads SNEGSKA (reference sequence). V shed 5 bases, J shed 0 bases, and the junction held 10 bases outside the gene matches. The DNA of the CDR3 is TGCAGTGCTGGAATGTGGGGACAGAGCTCCTACAATGAGCAGTTCTTC. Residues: CSAGMWGQSSYNEQFF.

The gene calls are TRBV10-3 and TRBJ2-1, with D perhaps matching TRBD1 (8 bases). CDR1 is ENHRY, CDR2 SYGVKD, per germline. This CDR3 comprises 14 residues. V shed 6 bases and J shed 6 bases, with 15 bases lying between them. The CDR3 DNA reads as TGTGCCATCAGAGTACAGGGGGGGAGCAATGAGCAGTTCTTC. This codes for CAIRVQGGSNEQFF.

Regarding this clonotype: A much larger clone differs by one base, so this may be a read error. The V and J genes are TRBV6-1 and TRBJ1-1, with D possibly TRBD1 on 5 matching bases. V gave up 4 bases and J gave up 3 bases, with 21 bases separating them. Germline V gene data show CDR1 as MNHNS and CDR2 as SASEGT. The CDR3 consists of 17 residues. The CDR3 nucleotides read TGTGCCAGCAGTGGAGCTTTGGCAGGGTGGGCGGACACTGAAGCTTTCTTT. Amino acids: CASSGALAGWADTEAFF.

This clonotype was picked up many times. CDR3 sequence (DNA): TGTGCCAGCAGTACGCCGGGGGGGAGGCAAGCTTTCTTT. It codes for CASSTPGGRQAFF. The chain links TRBV28 to TRBJ1-1, with D maybe TRBD1 (5 bases). The V gene lost 5 bases and the J gene lost 9 bases, with 16 bases spanning the gap. There are 13 residues in the CDR3. CDR1 is MDHEN and CDR2 is SYDVKM in the germline V gene.

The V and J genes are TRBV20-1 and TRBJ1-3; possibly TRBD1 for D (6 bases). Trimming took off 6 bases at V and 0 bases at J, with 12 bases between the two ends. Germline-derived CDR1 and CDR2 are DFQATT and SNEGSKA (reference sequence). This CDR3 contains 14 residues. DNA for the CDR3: TGCAGTGCCAGGACAGTAAACTCTGGAAACACCATATATTTT. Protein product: CSARTVNSGNTIYF.

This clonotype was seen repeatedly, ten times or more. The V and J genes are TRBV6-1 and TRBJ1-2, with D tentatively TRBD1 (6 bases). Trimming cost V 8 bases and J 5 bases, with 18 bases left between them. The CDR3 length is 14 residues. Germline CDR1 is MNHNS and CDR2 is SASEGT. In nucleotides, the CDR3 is TGTGCCAGCGCTAATACGGGGGCGGGTTATGGCTACACCTTC. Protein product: CASANTGAGYGYTF.

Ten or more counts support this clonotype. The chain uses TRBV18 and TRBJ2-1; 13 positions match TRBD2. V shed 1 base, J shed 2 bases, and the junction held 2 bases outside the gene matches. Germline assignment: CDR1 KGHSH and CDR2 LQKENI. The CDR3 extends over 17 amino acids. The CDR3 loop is CASSPRTSGSTYNEQFF. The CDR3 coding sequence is TGTGCCAGCTCACCACGGACTAGCGGGAGCACCTACAATGAGCAGTTCTTC.

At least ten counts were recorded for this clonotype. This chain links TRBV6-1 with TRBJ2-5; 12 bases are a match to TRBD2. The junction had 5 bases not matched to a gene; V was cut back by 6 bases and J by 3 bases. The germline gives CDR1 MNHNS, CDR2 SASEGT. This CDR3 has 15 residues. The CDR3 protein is CASSPRLAGEETQYF. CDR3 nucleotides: TGTGCCAGCAGCCCCCGACTAGCGGGGGAAGAGACCCAGTACTTC.

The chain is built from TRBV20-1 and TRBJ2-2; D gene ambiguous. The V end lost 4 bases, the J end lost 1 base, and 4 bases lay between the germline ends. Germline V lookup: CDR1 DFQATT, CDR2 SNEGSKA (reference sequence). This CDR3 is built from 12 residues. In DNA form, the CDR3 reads TGCAGTGCTATAAAGAACACCGGGGAGCTGTTTTTT. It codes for CSAIKNTGELFF.

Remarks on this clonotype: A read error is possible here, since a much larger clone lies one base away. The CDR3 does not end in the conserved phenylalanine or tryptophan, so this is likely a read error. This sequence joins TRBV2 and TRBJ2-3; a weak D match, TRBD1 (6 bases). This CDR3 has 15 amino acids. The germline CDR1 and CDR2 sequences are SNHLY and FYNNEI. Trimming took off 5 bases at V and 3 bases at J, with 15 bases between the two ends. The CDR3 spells CASSRGTRTTDTQYL. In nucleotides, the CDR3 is TGTGCCAGCAGTCGAGGGACACGAACAACAGATACGCAGTATCTT.